The clone carrying this TCR beta chain occurred a few times. The CDR3 runs to 15 residues. The germline V and J ends were trimmed by 4 bases and 0 bases, with 11 bases remaining between them. Germline loops: CDR1 LGHNA, CDR2 YNFKEQ. The sample belongs to a study of blood T cells in healthy people across ages. Primed by a sample-barcoded 5' primer and a J-beta primer mix, a second PCR proceeded for roughly 7 to 12 cycles. TCRdb passed the 5' RACE reads through MiXCR, listing each CDR3 protein once. The sample lists 700,000 to 950,000 distinct CDR3 sequences, roughly two fifths occurring once. J is TRBJ2-3 and V is TRBV4-2; D possibly corresponds to TRBD2 (5 bases). Material: blood. This receptor was taken from a woman aged 55-69 years in good health. In nucleotides, the CDR3 is TGTGCCAGCAGCCGAGGACTGGCTAGCACAGATACGCAGTATTTT. Translating it yields CASSRGLASTDTQYF.